The 27 T cell receptor beta chains below come from one sample, sequenced in a study of blood T cell repertoires in COVID-19 (dated by TCRdb to the early 2020s). The method was the immunoSEQ multiplex PCR assay. What TCRdb holds here is the immuneACCESS table cut down to in-frame rearrangements. Part of the clones is not present; checked against another copy, under half of the missing clones reflect an unresolved V gene, and the others are unexplained. The sample contains tens of thousands of clones, roughly 80% of them found a single time. Clones ranked in the top ten supply around 10% of the sample. Sequenced material: peripheral blood. The source is a man at least 80 years old with COVID-19, enrolled during active disease.

The rearrangement joins TRBV5-1 to TRBJ2-3; a possible D gene is TRBD1 (5 bases). V lost 4 bases and J 3 bases, leaving 12 bases between the germline ends. The germline V gene encodes CDR1 SGHRS and CDR2 YFSETQ. The CDR3 loop spans 14 amino acids. CDR3 nucleotide sequence: TGCGCCAGCAGCCAAATACCAGGGACAGATACGCAGTATTTT. This gives the protein CASSQIPGTDTQYF. The complete variable domain, with remaining parts taken from reference TRBV5-1 and TRBJ2-3, reads KAGVTQTPRYLIKTRGQQVTLSCSPISGHRSVSWYQQTPGQGLQFLFEYFSETQRNKGNFPGRFSGRQFSNSRSEMNVSTLELGDSALYLCASSQIPGTDTQYFGPGTRLTVL.

The chain employs TRBV11-2 and TRBJ2-1; no firm D call. V was shortened by 5 bases and J by 5 bases, with 10 bases between the two germline ends. The CDR3 totals 13 residues. Germline assignment: CDR1 SGHAT and CDR2 FQNNGV. CDR3 protein: CASSLRHNNEQFF. The CDR3 coding sequence is TGTGCCAGCAGCCTTCGACACAACAATGAGCAGTTCTTC.

The chain combines TRBV9 with TRBJ2-1; 11 nucleotides agree with TRBD2. The CDR3 runs 14 residues. Germline-derived CDR1 and CDR2 are SGDLS and YYNGEE. Trimming took 3 bases from V and 8 from J; bases not matched to a gene: 4. Written as DNA, the CDR3 is TGTGCCAGCAGCGCTAGCGGGAGGAGGGATGAGCAGTTCTTC. Translating it yields CASSASGRRDEQFF.

This clone appeared once. The chain carries TRBV5-1 and TRBJ1-3; D call uncertain. The CDR3 runs to 14 residues. Germline assignment: CDR1 SGHRS and CDR2 YFSETQ. The ends were cut back, 4 bases at V and 2 bases at J, with 10 bases in the middle. CDR3 sequence reads: CASSPRGTGNTIYF. DNA for the CDR3: TGCGCCAGCAGCCCCCGCGGGACTGGAAACACCATATATTTT.

This clone was detected only once. The chain uses TRBV24-1 and TRBJ2-3; TRBD2 agrees at 7 bases. The CDR3 is 13 residues long. Germline V gene data show CDR1 as KGHDR and CDR2 as SFDVKD. The trim removed 8 bases at V and 6 bases at J, leaving 7 bases unmatched. This chain's CDR3 is CATTGGSLDTQYF. The CDR3 DNA reads TGTGCCACCACCGGCGGGAGCTTGGATACGCAGTATTTT.

This chain uses TRBV11-2 with TRBJ2-1; D is possibly TRBD1 (5 bases). Germline CDR1 is SGHAT and CDR2 is FQNNGV. The CDR3 totals 17 residues. Trimming left V 2 bases short and J 2 bases short, with 16 bases between. The CDR3 DNA follows: TGTGCCAGCAGCTTATTTCGCGGCAGGGTTGCCTACAATGAGCAGTTCTTC. Encoded protein: CASSLFRGRVAYNEQFF.

The V gene is TRBV15, the J gene TRBJ1-4, with D unclear. The CDR3 length is 15 residues. The V end lost 1 base, the J end lost 8 bases, and 14 bases lay between the germline ends. Germline values: CDR1 LNHNV, CDR2 YYDKDF (reference sequence). The DNA for the CDR3 is TGTGCCACCAGCAGAGGGGGAGTGTGGTCCGAAAAACTGTTTTTT. This sequence encodes CATSRGGVWSEKLFF.

The V call is TRBV15, the J call TRBJ1-4, with D uncertain. With 0 bases removed from V and 5 bases from J, the gap between germline ends came to 13 bases. Looked up from germline, CDR1 is LNHNV and CDR2 is YYDKDF (reference sequence). The CDR3 covers 16 residues. The CDR3 is CATSRDAWATNEKLFF. The CDR3 coding sequence is TGTGCCACCAGCAGAGATGCGTGGGCTACGAATGAAAAACTGTTTTTT.

The genes are TRBV5-1 and TRBJ1-1; 12 nucleotides match TRBD1. V lost 0 bases and J lost 10; bases outside the gene matches: 7. The germline V gene encodes CDR1 SGHRS and CDR2 YFSETQ. The length of the CDR3 is 15 residues. CDR3 in DNA: TGCGCCAGCAGCTTGGGTGGGACAGGGGGCGCAGGAGCTTTCTTT. It is translated as CASSLGGTGGAGAFF.

The rearrangement uses TRBV15 and TRBJ2-3; possible D gene TRBD2, 6 bases. From germline, CDR1 is LNHNV and CDR2 YYDKDF (reference sequence). V lost 1 base and J lost 3, with 8 bases in between. This CDR3 contains 14 residues. The CDR3 DNA reads as TGTGCCACCAGCAGAGGGCGGGATACAGATACGCAGTATTTT. Amino acid sequence: CATSRGRDTDTQYF.

J is TRBJ1-1 and V is TRBV19; no clear D. V was shortened by 4 bases and J by 2 bases, with 17 bases between the two germline ends. Germline V gene lookup returns CDR1 LNHDA and CDR2 SQIVND (reference sequence). The length of the CDR3 is 16 residues. CDR3 DNA: TGTGCCAGTAGTAAGCCCAGAGGCAGTCTTAACACTGAAGCTTTCTTT. Protein product: CASSKPRGSLNTEAFF.

This clone came up once. The junction departs from germline at one end; a sequencing error may be responsible. This chain uses TRBV24-1 with TRBJ1-1; 8 bases are shared with TRBD1. Germline CDR1 is KGHDR and CDR2 is SFDVKD. This CDR3 has 14 amino acids. This CDR3 reads CATSEFRQGTGAFF. CDR3 sequence (DNA): TGTGCCACCAGTGAATTCCGACAGGGGACTGGAGCTTTCTTT.

The J gene is TRBJ1-1, the V gene TRBV19, with 8 bases identical to TRBD1. V lost 3 bases and J lost 3; bases outside the gene matches: 6. CDR1 is LNHDA and CDR2 is SQIVND in the germline V gene (reference sequence). The CDR3 has 15 amino acids. The CDR3 bases are TGTGCCAGTAGTATGTACAGGGGGACGGACACTGAAGCTTTCTTT. Its protein is CASSMYRGTDTEAFF.

CDR3 DNA sequence: TGTGCCAGCTCAGGGACAGCGGACAATGAGCAGTTCTTC. As protein: CASSGTADNEQFF. The rearrangement links TRBV18 to TRBJ2-1; the match to TRBD1 covers 7 bases. From germline, CDR1 is KGHSH and CDR2 LQKENI. V lost 5 bases, J lost 5 bases, and 3 bases stayed unmatched. The CDR3 covers 13 residues.

V is TRBV4-3 and J is TRBJ1-5; D call uncertain. In germline, CDR1 is LGHNA, CDR2 YSLEER. CDR3 length equals 18 residues. V gave up 0 bases and J gave up 0 bases, with 15 bases separating them. The CDR3 loop reads CASSQDLQKTYSNQPQHF. The CDR3 DNA follows: TGCGCCAGCAGCCAAGATTTACAGAAAACTTATAGCAATCAGCCCCAGCATTTT.

The chain links TRBV27 to TRBJ2-2; 7 nucleotides line up with TRBD2. The ends lost 8 bases at V and 2 bases at J; junction bases unmatched: 20. The CDR3 extends over 19 amino acids. Germline CDR1 is MNHEY and CDR2 is SMNVEV (reference sequence). CDR3 in DNA: TGTGCCAGCGCCCCAGGCTGGGGGAGGGGCATTTCCAACACCGGGGAGCTGTTTTTT. As protein: CASAPGWGRGISNTGELFF.

The chain carries TRBV7-6 and TRBJ2-1, with TRBD2 identical over 12 bases. The CDR3 totals 20 residues. V shed 5 bases, J shed 0 bases, and the junction held 14 bases outside the gene matches. Germline CDR1 SGHVS, CDR2 FNYEAQ. The CDR3 loop is CASSILAGGYYQSSYNEQFF. CDR3 DNA: TGTGCCAGCAGCATACTAGCGGGGGGCTACTATCAGAGCTCCTACAATGAGCAGTTCTTC.

This clone has just a few counts. The J gene is TRBJ1-4, the V gene TRBV7-2; D uncertain. The V gene's germline CDR1 is SGHTA and CDR2 FQGNSA. With 1 base removed from V and 13 bases from J, the gap between germline ends came to 16 bases. The CDR3 totals 14 residues. The CDR3 nucleotides read TGTGCCAGCAGCTTAGTTGGTCAGCCAGGTGGACTGTTTTTT. Residues: CASSLVGQPGGLFF. Combining the CDR3 with reference TRBV7-2 and TRBJ1-4 gives the whole variable domain GAGVSQSPSNKVTEKGKDVELRCDPISGHTALYWYRQSLGQGLEFLIYFQGNSAPDKSGLPSDRFSAERTGGSVSTLTIQRTQQEDSAVYLCASSLVGQPGGLFFGSGTQLSVL.

The chain joins TRBV6-5 to TRBJ2-7; D uncertain. The V gene's germline CDR1 is MNHEY and CDR2 SVGAGI. The CDR3 consists of 15 residues. Deletions cut 7 bases from V and 6 bases from J, with 22 bases between. The CDR3 DNA reads as TGTGCCAGCACCCCGGCTCAACGGGTCCCACGCGAGCAGTACTTC. It is translated as CASTPAQRVPREQYF.

This clone has just a few counts. The chain carries TRBV5-1 and TRBJ2-7, with D tentatively TRBD2 (5 bases). V was clipped by 0 bases and J by 4 bases, with 8 bases between them. The germline gives CDR1 SGHRS, CDR2 YFSETQ. The CDR3 extends over 13 amino acids. The CDR3 loop is CASSLERTYEQYF. The CDR3 nucleotides read TGCGCCAGCAGCTTGGAACGGACTTACGAGCAGTACTTC.

The chain carries TRBV3-1 (or the pseudogene TRBV3-2) and TRBJ1-4; the D gene is possibly TRBD1 (6 bases). The germline V gene has CDR1 LGHDT and CDR2 YNNKEL (reference sequence). This CDR3 has 14 amino acids. V was trimmed by 2 bases and J by 5 bases, leaving 9 bases between them. CDR3 sequence (DNA): TGTGCCAGCAGCCAAAGGCAGGGGAATGAAAAACTGTTTTTT. It encodes CASSQRQGNEKLFF.

The chain uses TRBV18 and TRBJ1-1, with TRBD1 identical over 8 bases. Germline V gives CDR1 KGHSH, CDR2 LQKENI. The V and J ends lost 2 bases and 5 bases, in that order; junction bases with no gene match: 7. The CDR3 runs 15 residues. In nucleotides, the CDR3 is TGTGCCAGCTCACCAGACAGGGGAGGGTGGACTGAAGCTTTCTTT. Protein product: CASSPDRGGWTEAFF. The full variable domain, completed using reference TRBV18 and TRBJ1-1, is NAGVMQNPRHLVRRRGQEARLRCSPMKGHSHVYWYRQLPEEGLKFMVYLQKENIIDESGMPKERFSAEFPKEGPSILRIQQVVRGDSAAYFCASSPDRGGWTEAFFGQGTRLTVV.

The CDR3 is CASSAPRDYEQYF. The CDR3 bases are TGTGCCAGCAGCGCCCCCAGGGACTACGAGCAGTACTTC. V gene TRBV5-4 combines with J gene TRBJ2-7; a weak D match, TRBD1 (5 bases). CDR1 SGHNT and CDR2 YYREEE come from the germline V gene (reference sequence). The CDR3 runs to 13 residues. Between the trimmed V and J ends, which lost 4 bases and 3 bases, there was a span of 11 bases.

The chain combines TRBV5-8 with TRBJ1-5; TRBD1 matches at 7 bases. V trimming: 0 bases; J trimming: 5 bases; junction bases outside the gene matches: 5. The CDR3 has 15 amino acids. Germline V gene data show CDR1 as SGHTS and CDR2 as YDEGEE. DNA for the CDR3: TGTGCCAGCAGCTTGGGGGACAGAGCGGATCAGCCCCAGCATTTT. Translated, it gives CASSLGDRADQPQHF.

This sequence joins TRBV4-3 and TRBJ2-3; D not resolved. The CDR3 covers 13 residues. The V gene's germline CDR1 is LGHNA and CDR2 YSLEER. V dropped 1 base and J dropped 6 bases, with 8 bases sitting between them. CDR3 region: CASSQVYLDTQYF. The CDR3 DNA is TGCGCCAGCAGCCAAGTCTATCTGGATACGCAGTATTTT.

The sample holds a few counts of this clone. This chain uses TRBV28 with TRBJ1-5, with D possibly matching TRBD1 (6 bases). Germline V gene lookup returns CDR1 MDHEN and CDR2 SYDVKM. Between the trimmed V and J ends, which lost 5 bases and 1 base, there was a span of 18 bases. The length of the CDR3 is 17 residues. CDR3 sequence reads: CASSIVVGAGSNQPQHF. The CDR3 coding sequence is TGTGCCAGCAGTATCGTCGTGGGGGCGGGCAGCAATCAGCCCCAGCATTTT.

This clone appeared a few times. This chain uses TRBV2 with TRBJ2-5; TRBD2 agrees at 7 bases. The germline V gene has CDR1 SNHLY and CDR2 FYNNEI. After removal of 7 bases from V and 9 bases from J, the junction contained 11 bases not matched to a gene. This CDR3 region has 13 residues. CDR3 amino acids: CASTELAVGPQYF. The CDR3 DNA is TGTGCCAGCACTGAGCTAGCGGTCGGGCCCCAGTACTTC. Full variable domain (outside the CDR3, taken from reference TRBV2 and TRBJ2-5): EPEVTQTPSHQVTQMGQEVILRCVPISNHLYFYWYRQILGQKVEFLVSFYNNEISEKSEIFDDQFSVERPDGSNFTLKIRSTKLEDSAMYFCASTELAVGPQYFGPGTRLLVL.